A single sample gave rise to the 9 T cell receptor beta chains below, sequenced in a study of blood T cell repertoires in COVID-19 (dated by TCRdb to about 2020). Library construction relied on the immunoSEQ multiplex PCR assay. Imported from immuneACCESS, the table was reduced by TCRdb to in-frame sequences with V and J called. These copies leave out some clones; in studies compared against another copy, an unresolved V gene accounts for under half, and the cause of the remainder is not known. The sample yields 100,000 to 150,000 clones; roughly four fifths were counted once. The ten largest clones take up over 15% of the sample. Specimen: peripheral blood. The receptors originated from a woman aged 50 to 60 with acute or convalescent COVID-19.

The sample holds one count of this clone. This chain uses TRBV6-1 with TRBJ1-2, with a possible D match to TRBD1 (6 bases). V lost 2 bases and J lost 4, with 11 bases in between. CDR1 MNHNS and CDR2 SASEGT come from the germline V gene. This CDR3 comprises 14 residues. CDR3 nucleotide sequence: TGTGCCAGCAGTGAATACAGGGACCTCTATGGCTACACCTTC. Its protein product is CASSEYRDLYGYTF.

This clone was seen just once. The V and J genes are TRBV6-1 and TRBJ1-5, with D perhaps TRBD1 (6 bases). Between the trimmed V and J ends, which lost 4 bases and 0 bases, there was a span of 19 bases. This CDR3 is 18 amino acids long. Germline CDR1 MNHNS, CDR2 SASEGT. DNA of the CDR3: TGTGCCAGCAGTGTCCAAGTCCCAGGACAGCTTAGCAATCAGCCCCAGCATTTT. Protein: CASSVQVPGQLSNQPQHF.

The chain couples TRBV5-1 to TRBJ2-7, with 12 bases identical to TRBD1. Germline assignment: CDR1 SGHRS and CDR2 YFSETQ. The J segment lost 6 bases and the V segment lost 0 bases, leaving 7 bases of the junction unmatched. There are 16 residues in the CDR3. The CDR3 here is CASSLVAGQGASEQYF. The CDR3 DNA sequence: TGCGCCAGCAGCTTGGTGGCGGGACAGGGGGCGTCCGAGCAGTACTTC.

The V call is TRBV10-3, the J call TRBJ2-7; no clear D. Deletions cut 8 bases from V and 2 bases from J, with 19 bases between. The CDR3 extends over 15 amino acids. CDR1 is ENHRY, CDR2 SYGVKD, per germline. The CDR3: CAIPILYTQTYEQYF. The DNA for the CDR3 is TGTGCCATCCCCATCTTATATACACAAACCTACGAGCAGTACTTC.

The rearrangement joins TRBV12-3 or TRBV12-4 to TRBJ1-1, with 8 bases aligning to TRBD1. The junction had 2 bases not matched to a gene; V was cut back by 4 bases and J by 7 bases. This CDR3 has 12 residues. DNA of the CDR3: TGTGCCAGCAGTTCTGGGACAGGTGAAGCTTTCTTT. Translation: CASSSGTGEAFF.

The chain couples TRBV11-3 to TRBJ2-3; D not certain. The CDR3 is 12 amino acids. The ends were cut back, 5 bases at V and 3 bases at J, with 6 bases in the middle. The V gene's germline CDR1 is SGHNT and CDR2 YENEEA. CDR3 amino acids: CASSTYTDTQYF. The CDR3 DNA sequence: TGTGCCAGCAGCACCTATACAGATACGCAGTATTTT.

The V call is TRBV19, the J call TRBJ1-2, with D possibly TRBD1 on 5 matching bases. From germline, CDR1 is LNHDA and CDR2 SQIVND (reference sequence). The V end lost 3 bases, the J end lost 7 bases, and 12 bases lay between the germline ends. The CDR3 runs to 13 residues. CDR3 DNA sequence: TGTGCCAGTAGTATCGTAAGGGGAGGTGGCTACACCTTC. As protein: CASSIVRGGGYTF.

The chain carries TRBV9 and TRBJ1-1; 9 bases are a match to TRBD1. The CDR3 runs to 14 residues. The trim removed 4 bases at V and 7 bases at J, leaving 8 bases unmatched. Germline V gives CDR1 SGDLS, CDR2 YYNGEE. CDR3 in amino acids: CASSPGQGRIEAFF. For the CDR3, the DNA is TGTGCCAGCAGCCCTGGACAGGGGAGGATTGAAGCTTTCTTT.

V and J are TRBV7-8 and TRBJ1-4; D gene ambiguous. Trimming shortened V by 3 bases and J by 0 bases, and 5 bases separated the two germline ends. CDR1 and CDR2 (germline): SGHVS, FQNEAQ. The CDR3 loop spans 14 amino acids. The CDR3 sequence: CASSFYTTNEKLFF. The CDR3 nucleotides are TGTGCCAGCAGCTTTTATACAACTAATGAAAAACTGTTTTTT.